This T cell receptor (beta chain) appears in the sequencing data of a study of T cell responses to AZD1222 COVID-19 vaccine. Assay used: immunoSEQ multiplex PCR; TCRdb lists only in-frame clones, some missing. The top ten clones hold about 10% of a sample with some 200,000 clones, about 92% of them seen once. Study-wide points: Spike-specific TCR breadth and depth rose after two AZD1222 doses. Nearly half of spike-specific TCRs reportedly target variant regions that are unmutated in the B.1.351 and B.1.1.7 variants. Along spike, vaccine-associated CD4 TCRs were found throughout, with dominance at 160-218 and 743-854.

Remarks on this clone: No antigen is known for it.

Germline V gene sequence: CDR1 SGHRS, CDR2 YFSETQ. CDR3 length equals 13 residues. The V gene lost 4 bases and the J gene lost 4 bases, with 8 bases spanning the gap. The material was peripheral blood, obtained on day 0 of AZD1222 vaccination. The sequence came from an adult in good health. The chain links TRBV5-1 to TRBJ1-4, with no clear D. The CDR3 sequence is CASSGQNNEKLFF. DNA for the CDR3: TGCGCCAGCAGCGGGCAGAATAATGAAAAACTGTTTTTT.